This record concerns one TCR beta chain sequence. Its antigen is undetermined. Sequencing was performed with immunoSEQ multiplex PCR; in TCRdb, only in-frame clones are kept and a portion is missing. Counted here are about 120,000 clones, 80% to 90% occurring once; the ten biggest clones make up about 4%. The data are from a study of T cell responses to AZD1222 COVID-19 vaccine. Study-level findings and limits: Among those given AZD1222, only five or six were seropositive at baseline. After the peak T cell response, and only then, were repertoires sampled. Nearly half of the spike-specific TCRs reportedly recognize variant regions that carry no mutations.

The V end lost 3 bases, the J end lost 4 bases, and 13 bases lay between the germline ends. This CDR3 has 15 amino acids. Per germline, CDR1 LNHDA and CDR2 SQIVND (reference sequence). The chain has TRBV19 and TRBJ1-5, with D unclear. The sequences come from peripheral blood, collected on day 0 of MenACWY control vaccination. This clonotype was sampled from an adult in good health. In DNA form, the CDR3 reads TGTGCCAGTAGTATCGGCAGCCTTTCAAATCAGCCCCAGCATTTT. It yields the protein CASSIGSLSNQPQHF.